The rows below give T cell receptor beta chains drawn from one sample of a study of Ad26.COV2.S vaccination and SARS-CoV-2 variants. Sequenced by immunoSEQ multiplex PCR; TCRdb stores in-frame clones only, minus some. The sample contains 300,000 to 400,000 clones, roughly 91% of which appear only once. The sample was peripheral blood, taken in a trial of Ad26.COV2.S vaccine versus placebo. These receptors were obtained from a person aged 18-65 years who received the Ad26.COV2.S COVID-19 vaccine or a placebo. Both conserved end residues are part of each CDR3. The order of the fields is J gene, clone size, D gene, V gene, CDR3 DNA, CDR3 protein. The D gene is left open where the match is weak. Some rows have no size entry. The others give once, few or many, or a class for an expanded clone.

J: TRBJ1-1; size: few; D: TRBD1; V: TRBV7-3; DNA: TGTGCCAGCAGCGCAGAGGGGGCAAACACTGAAGCTTTCTTT; CDR3: CASSAEGANTEAFF
J: TRBJ1-2; size: .; D: TRBD1; V: TRBV10-1; DNA: TGCGCCAGCAGACCCCGGGACAGGGGGTTTGGCTACACCTTC; CDR3: CASRPRDRGFGYTF
J: TRBJ1-4; size: .; D: .; V: TRBV12-5; DNA: TGTGCTAGTGGTTTGGGACAGACAACTAATGAAAAACTGTTTTTT; CDR3: CASGLGQTTNEKLFF
J: TRBJ2-7; size: .; D: TRBD1; V: TRBV27; DNA: TGTGCCAGCAGCCCGACAGGGACACCCTACGAGCAGTACTTC; CDR3: CASSPTGTPYEQYF
J: TRBJ1-6; size: .; D: .; V: TRBV2; DNA: TGTGCCAGCATCGAATCTGGGGTTCGGTACAATTCACCCCTCCACTTT; CDR3: CASIESGVRYNSPLHF
J: TRBJ1-6; size: .; D: .; V: TRBV27; DNA: TGTGCCAGCAGCCATTATAATTCACCCCTCCACTTT; CDR3: CASSHYNSPLHF
J: TRBJ2-1; size: .; D: TRBD2; V: TRBV11-2; DNA: TGTGCCAGCAGCTGGGGAGGTACTAGCGGGGGGATAACCAATGAGCAGTTCTTC; CDR3: CASSWGGTSGGITNEQFF
J: TRBJ2-6; size: .; D: .; V: TRBV15; DNA: TGTGCCACCAGACCCCGCTCTGGGGCCAACGTCCTGACTTTC; CDR3: CATRPRSGANVLTF
J: TRBJ2-5; size: .; D: .; V: TRBV30; DNA: TGTGCCTGGAGTAGGCAGCGAGAAGAGACCCAGTACTTC; CDR3: CAWSRQREETQYF
J: TRBJ2-7; size: .; D: .; V: TRBV4-3; DNA: TGCGCCAGCAGCCAAGATAATGTTTTCGTAGAGCAGTACTTC; CDR3: CASSQDNVFVEQYF
J: TRBJ1-1; size: once; D: .; V: TRBV5-4; DNA: TGTGCCAGCACCATGGGACCCTTAGCTTTCTTT; CDR3: CASTMGPLAFF
J: TRBJ1-6; size: once; D: .; V: TRBV2; DNA: TGTGCCGAGGGACGAGGAAATTCACCCCTCCACTTT; CDR3: CAEGRGNSPLHF
J: TRBJ1-3; size: once; D: TRBD1; V: TRBV27; DNA: TGTGCCAGCAGTCCGAGGGGACAGATAAACACCATATATTTT; CDR3: CASSPRGQINTIYF
J: TRBJ1-1; size: .; D: .; V: TRBV19; DNA: TGTGCCAGTAGTATCAGGGAGGACACTGAAGCTTTCTTT; CDR3: CASSIREDTEAFF
J: TRBJ2-6; size: .; D: TRBD1; V: TRBV25-1; DNA: TGTGCCAGCAGTGTCACAGGGGCCGGGGCCAACGTCCTGACTTTC; CDR3: CASSVTGAGANVLTF
J: TRBJ2-7; size: .; D: TRBD2; V: TRBV3-1/TRBV3-2; DNA: TGTGCCAGCAGCCAAGCCCCCAGCGGGGGGGCCTACGAGCAGTACTTC; CDR3: CASSQAPSGGAYEQYF
J: TRBJ2-5; size: .; D: .; V: TRBV27; DNA: TGTGCCAGCAGTTTGAATCCGACTAGGGGAGAGACCCAGTACTTC; CDR3: CASSLNPTRGETQYF
J: TRBJ2-3; size: .; D: .; V: TRBV12-3/TRBV12-4; DNA: TGTGCCAGCAGTTTAGCTAGCACAGATACGCAGTATTTT; CDR3: CASSLASTDTQYF
J: TRBJ1-5; size: .; D: .; V: TRBV4-2; DNA: TGTGCCAGCAGCCAGACGATCGGAAGCAATCAGCCCCAGCATTTT; CDR3: CASSQTIGSNQPQHF
J: TRBJ1-1; size: .; D: TRBD1; V: TRBV18; DNA: TGTGCCAGCTCCCAGGACAGGGTGGAAAACACTGAAGCTTTCTTT; CDR3: CASSQDRVENTEAFF
J: TRBJ2-7; size: .; D: .; V: TRBV19; DNA: TGTGCCAGTAGTTTTGGCACCTACGAGCAGTACTTC; CDR3: CASSFGTYEQYF
J: TRBJ1-3; size: many; D: TRBD1; V: TRBV7-9; DNA: TGTGCCAGCAGCTATACAGGGGGCTCGGGAAACACCATATATTTT; CDR3: CASSYTGGSGNTIYF
J: TRBJ1-2; size: .; D: TRBD1; V: TRBV6-5; DNA: TGTGCCAGCAGTCCGGGACAGGGGGGCTATGGCTACACCTTC; CDR3: CASSPGQGGYGYTF
J: TRBJ1-1; size: once; D: .; V: TRBV30; DNA: TGTGCCTGGAGTTTAGGGGACGGATTGAACACTGAAGCTTTCTTT; CDR3: CAWSLGDGLNTEAFF
J: TRBJ1-6; size: .; D: TRBD1; V: TRBV5-8; DNA: TGTGCCAGCAGCTTGGCACAGGGGAACTCACCCCTCCACTTT; CDR3: CASSLAQGNSPLHF
J: TRBJ1-2; size: once; D: .; V: TRBV9; DNA: TGTGCCAGCAGCGTAGGGGGCCTGGTTCCTGGCTACACCTTC; CDR3: CASSVGGLVPGYTF
J: TRBJ2-1; size: .; D: TRBD2; V: TRBV4-1; DNA: TGCGCCAGCAGCCAACCAGCGGGGGGGCTTAATGAGCAGTTCTTC; CDR3: CASSQPAGGLNEQFF
J: TRBJ1-2; size: few; D: TRBD1; V: TRBV7-2; DNA: TGTGCCAGCAGCTTCCTCCACTTGACAGGGGGCAACTATGGCTACACCTTC; CDR3: CASSFLHLTGGNYGYTF
J: TRBJ1-2; size: .; D: TRBD1; V: TRBV12-3/TRBV12-4; DNA: TGTGCCAGCAGTTTTGCAGGGGGCTTTGGCTACACCTTC; CDR3: CASSFAGGFGYTF
J: TRBJ1-2; size: .; D: .; V: TRBV4-1; DNA: TGCGCCAGCAGCCCCGGGACGCCATTCCGGGGCTACACCTTC; CDR3: CASSPGTPFRGYTF
J: TRBJ1-2; size: .; D: .; V: TRBV15; DNA: TGTGCCACCAGCAGAGATGGCTATGGCTACACCTTC; CDR3: CATSRDGYGYTF
J: TRBJ2-2; size: .; D: TRBD2; V: TRBV27; DNA: TGTGCCAGCACGAAGCGGGGGATATTGAACACCGGGGAGCTGTTTTTT; CDR3: CASTKRGILNTGELFF
J: TRBJ2-3; size: .; D: TRBD1; V: TRBV7-2; DNA: TGTGCCAGCATCTTGACAGGGGTCACAGATACGCAGTATTTT; CDR3: CASILTGVTDTQYF
J: TRBJ1-5; size: .; D: .; V: TRBV6-1; DNA: TGTGCCAGCAGTGAATTTAGGACGGCTTATCAGCCCCAGCATTTT; CDR3: CASSEFRTAYQPQHF
J: TRBJ2-3; size: .; D: TRBD2; V: TRBV7-9; DNA: TGTGCCAGCAGCTTAGTGGGACTAGCGCCAGATACGCAGTATTTT; CDR3: CASSLVGLAPDTQYF
J: TRBJ2-7; size: once; D: .; V: TRBV27; DNA: TGTGCCAGCAGTTTGGAGGGATTGAGGGACGAGCAGTACTTC; CDR3: CASSLEGLRDEQYF